Listed here are 16 T cell receptor beta chains from one sample, sequenced in a study of cytomegalovirus exposure and HLA in healthy donors. The PCR ran on 60 Vbeta and 13 Jbeta primers. Generated by immunoSEQ multiplex PCR, the TCRdb table keeps only in-frame clones and is missing some. This table holds about 210,000 clones, roughly 79% found once. The sample consisted of PBMCs. Receptors were obtained from a male donor in good health and CMV-seronegative.

V and J are TRBV4-3 and TRBJ1-4, with D tentatively TRBD1 (5 bases). Trimming removed 0 bases from V and 4 bases from J, with 9 bases in between. Germline V CDR1 and CDR2: LGHNA, YSLEER. CDR3 length: 15 amino acids. In DNA, the CDR3 is TGCGCCAGCAGCCAAGATTTGACAGTTAATGAAAAACTGTTTTTT. Its translation is CASSQDLTVNEKLFF.

This clone was counted only a few times. The chain combines TRBV29-1 with TRBJ2-1; D is unclear. The V gene's germline CDR1 is SQVTM and CDR2 ANQGSEA. The CDR3 spans 12 residues. V shed 4 bases and J shed 2 bases, with 6 bases lying between them. The CDR3 sequence is CSVGQTYNEQFF. For the CDR3, the DNA is TGCAGCGTTGGTCAAACCTACAATGAGCAGTTCTTC.

This chain uses TRBV7-2 with TRBJ2-7; 11 positions agree with TRBD2. This CDR3 has 15 residues. Trimming at V came to 0 bases and at J to 4 bases, leaving 2 bases not matched to a gene. Germline CDR1 is SGHTA and CDR2 is FQGNSA. The CDR3: CASSLAGTSGYEQYF. The CDR3 DNA is TGTGCCAGCAGCTTAGCAGGGACTAGCGGATACGAGCAGTACTTC.

The V gene is TRBV14, the J gene TRBJ2-5, with 9 bases that match TRBD2. This CDR3 has 17 amino acids. V was clipped by 0 bases and J by 1 base; unmatched bases: 6. Germline V gene lookup returns CDR1 SGHDN and CDR2 FVKESK. This chain's CDR3 is CASSQDLSGRFQETQYF. CDR3 in DNA: TGTGCCAGCAGCCAAGATTTAAGCGGGAGGTTCCAAGAGACCCAGTACTTC.

The chain carries TRBV5-6 and TRBJ2-7; TRBD1 might be the D (6 bases). Between the trimmed V and J ends, which lost 2 bases and 2 bases, there was a span of 11 bases. From germline, CDR1 is SGHDT and CDR2 YYEEEE. The CDR3 contains 14 residues. CDR3 residues: CASSFRGSTYEQYF. CDR3 in DNA: TGTGCCAGCAGCTTTAGGGGGTCGACCTACGAGCAGTACTTC. The full variable domain, rest sourced from reference TRBV5-6 and TRBJ2-7, is DAGVTQSPTHLIKTRGQQVTLRCSPKSGHDTVSWYQQALGQGPQFIFQYYEEEERQRGNFPDRFSGHQFPNYSSELNVNALLLGDSALYLCASSFRGSTYEQYFGPGTRLTVT.

The genes are TRBV4-3 and TRBJ1-2, with D hard to call. The V and J ends lost 0 bases and 8 bases respectively, with 16 bases between them. The CDR3 consists of 15 residues. The germline V gene has CDR1 LGHNA and CDR2 YSLEER. The CDR3 sequence: CASSQDPGEFGGYTF. The CDR3 DNA is TGCGCCAGCAGCCAAGACCCAGGCGAGTTTGGGGGCTACACCTTC.

The chain carries TRBV5-1 and TRBJ2-3; D ambiguous. The V end lost 2 bases, the J end lost 0 bases, and 7 bases lay between the germline ends. Germline lookup yields CDR1 SGHRS and CDR2 YFSETQ. This CDR3 is 14 amino acids long. The CDR3 sequence: CASSFGPSTDTQYF. The CDR3 nucleotides are TGCGCCAGCAGCTTTGGCCCTAGCACAGATACGCAGTATTTT.

This clone came up a few times. The J gene is TRBJ2-5, the V gene TRBV29-1, with no clear D. Germline-derived CDR1 and CDR2 are SQVTM and ANQGSEA. Trimming took off 7 bases at V and 3 bases at J, with 15 bases between the two ends. CDR3 length equals 13 residues. This CDR3 is CSALSPSEETQYF. The CDR3 DNA reads TGCAGCGCGCTCAGCCCCAGCGAAGAGACCCAGTACTTC.

The rearrangement uses TRBV7-6 and TRBJ1-3, with 9 nucleotides matching TRBD1. The germline V gene has CDR1 SGHVS and CDR2 FNYEAQ. The CDR3 loop spans 16 amino acids. V gave up 0 bases and J gave up 4 bases; unmatched junction bases: 4. The CDR3 nucleotides read TGTGCCAGCAGCTTAGCGTACAGGGGGCGCGGAAACACCATATATTTT. Translating gives CASSLAYRGRGNTIYF.

The CDR3: CASSDWDRGLSEQYF. DNA for the CDR3: TGTGCCAGCAGTGACTGGGACAGGGGGTTGAGTGAGCAGTACTTC. The chain has TRBV2 and TRBJ2-7, with TRBD1 identical over 11 bases. Germline V CDR1 and CDR2: SNHLY, FYNNEI. The junction had 8 bases not matched to a gene; V was cut back by 3 bases and J by 7 bases. The CDR3 has 15 residues.

The chain links TRBV7-9 to TRBJ1-2; D gene ambiguous. The germline CDR1 and CDR2 sequences are SEHNR and FQNEAQ (reference sequence). The V end lost 4 bases, the J end lost 9 bases, and 18 bases lay between the germline ends. This CDR3 is built from 14 residues. CDR3: CASSSIFPAASYTF. The CDR3 bases are TGTGCCAGCAGCTCTATATTCCCGGCGGCTAGCTACACCTTC.

The table lists this clone with a few counts. The gene calls are TRBV4-3 and TRBJ2-7, with TRBD2 matching over 9 bases. J was trimmed by 4 bases and V by 1 base; bases with no gene match: 5. CDR1 is LGHNA, CDR2 YSLEER, per germline. The CDR3 is 15 amino acids. The DNA for the CDR3 is TGCGCCAGCAGCCAAGCGGGACTAGCTGTGTACGAGCAGTACTTC. Translation gives CASSQAGLAVYEQYF.

The rearrangement joins TRBV2 to TRBJ1-5; 8 nucleotides line up with TRBD1. In germline, CDR1 is SNHLY, CDR2 FYNNEI. The CDR3 totals 12 residues. With V trimmed by 7 bases and J by 5 bases, 1 base remained unmatched. In DNA form, the CDR3 reads TGTGCCAGCAACAGGGGGGATCAGCCCCAGCATTTT. Encoded protein: CASNRGDQPQHF. The whole variable domain, remainder taken from reference TRBV2 and TRBJ1-5, is EPEVTQTPSHQVTQMGQEVILRCVPISNHLYFYWYRQILGQKVEFLVSFYNNEISEKSEIFDDQFSVERPDGSNFTLKIRSTKLEDSAMYFCASNRGDQPQHFGDGTRLSIL.

The chain couples TRBV18 to TRBJ2-5; TRBD1 matches 8 bases. The J call may be in error: the DNA end matches TRBJ2-7 better. This CDR3 region has 13 residues. Looked up from germline, CDR1 is KGHSH and CDR2 is LQKENI. The CDR3 coding sequence is TGTGCCAGCTCACCAGGACAGGGTCGCGAGCAGTACTTC. Protein sequence: CASSPGQGREQYF.

The J gene is TRBJ1-2, the V gene TRBV5-4, with 9 bases fitting TRBD1. CDR1 SGHNT and CDR2 YYREEE come from the germline V gene (reference sequence). The CDR3 has 13 amino acids. The ends lost 3 bases at V and 8 bases at J; junction bases unmatched: 5. The DNA of the CDR3 is TGTGCCAGCAGCTCGGGACAGGGTGGAGGCTACACCTTC. It specifies CASSSGQGGGYTF.

This CDR3 reads CASSKGGTSGGPPRTDTQYF. DNA for the CDR3: TGTGCCAGCAGCAAAGGAGGGACTAGCGGGGGACCACCGCGCACAGATACGCAGTATTTT. This chain joins TRBV21-1 and TRBJ2-3; TRBD2, the table's D call, lacks a check against the DNA. TRBV21-1 is a documented pseudogene. This CDR3 contains 20 residues.